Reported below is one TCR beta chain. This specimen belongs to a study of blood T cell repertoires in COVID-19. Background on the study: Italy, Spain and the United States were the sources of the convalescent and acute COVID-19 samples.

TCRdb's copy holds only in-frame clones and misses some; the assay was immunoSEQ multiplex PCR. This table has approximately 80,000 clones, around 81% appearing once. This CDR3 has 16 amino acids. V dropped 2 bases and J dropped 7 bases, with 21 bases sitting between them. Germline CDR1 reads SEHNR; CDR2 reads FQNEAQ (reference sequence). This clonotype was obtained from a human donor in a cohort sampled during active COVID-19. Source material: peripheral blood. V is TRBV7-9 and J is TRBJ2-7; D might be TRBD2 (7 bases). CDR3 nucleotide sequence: TGTGCCAGCAGCTTACAGAGGGGGGGCGGATCAGGAGAGCAGTACTTC. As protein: CASSLQRGGGSGEQYF.